This TCR beta chain was identified in a study of identical twins. Trimming cost V 4 bases and J 3 bases; bases outside gene matches: 5. The CDR3 length is 14 residues. This clonotype was detected many times. The authors used template switching to add a universal primer site and gave cDNA unique molecular identifiers. One entry per CDR3 protein results from TCRdb running MiXCR on the 5' RACE reads. The table records 220,000 or so distinct CDR3 sequences, approximately 7% of them present only once. The sample was also linked to a second study, of yellow fever vaccine responses in identical twins.

Sequences were obtained from memory (CD45RO+) T cells sorted from blood. The V call is TRBV12-3 or TRBV12-4, the J call TRBJ2-7; 8 bases match TRBD1. The sequence was obtained from a woman aged 18-35 years in good health. The CDR3 loop reads CASSYTGGGYEQYF. DNA for the CDR3: TGTGCCAGCAGTTACACAGGGGGAGGCTACGAGCAGTACTTC.